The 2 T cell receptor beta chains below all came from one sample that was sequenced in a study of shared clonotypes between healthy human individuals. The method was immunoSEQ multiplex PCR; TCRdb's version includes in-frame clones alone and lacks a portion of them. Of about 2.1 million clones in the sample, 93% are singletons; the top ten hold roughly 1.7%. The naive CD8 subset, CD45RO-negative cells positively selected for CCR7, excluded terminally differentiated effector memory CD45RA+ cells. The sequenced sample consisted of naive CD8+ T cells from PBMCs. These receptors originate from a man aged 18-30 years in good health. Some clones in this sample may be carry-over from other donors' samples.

CDR3 DNA: TGTGCCGTCCGGGGGACTGGGGCCAACGTCCTGACTTTC. As protein: CAVRGTGANVLTF. The rearrangement uses TRBV28 and TRBJ2-6; perhaps TRBD2 as D (6 bases). Trimming removed 11 bases from V and 2 bases from J, with 10 bases in between. CDR1 and CDR2 (germline): MDHEN, SYDVKM. This CDR3 is built from 13 residues.

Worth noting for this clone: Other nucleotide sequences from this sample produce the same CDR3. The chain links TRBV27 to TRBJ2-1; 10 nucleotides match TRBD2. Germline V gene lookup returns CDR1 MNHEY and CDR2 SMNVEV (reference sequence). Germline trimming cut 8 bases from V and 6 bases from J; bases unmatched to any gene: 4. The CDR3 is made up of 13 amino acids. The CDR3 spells CASGLAGVNEQFF. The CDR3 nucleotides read TGTGCCAGCGGCCTAGCGGGAGTCAATGAGCAGTTCTTC.